A selection of T cell receptor beta chains follows, all from one sample in a study of vaccination and CD4 T cells after COVID-19. Their antigens remain unidentified. Each CDR3 protein gets one entry after TCRdb re-called the PCR reads with MiXCR. The sample comprises 20,000 to 25,000 distinct CDR3 sequences, 40% to 50% of which are singletons, and approximately 9% rests with the top ten. Material: CD4+ T cells from blood, cultured in vitro. The receptors derive from a human donor who had recovered from COVID-19. Both conserved end residues are part of each CDR3. The D gene is left open where the match is weak. Only part of the rows carry a size: once, few, many, or a class if the clone is expanded.

clone size	J gene	D gene	V gene	CDR3 DNA	CDR3 protein
.	TRBJ1-5	.	TRBV6-1	TGTGCCAGCAGGGACTCCCAGGGGAATAGCAATCAGCCCCAGCATTTT	CASRDSQGNSNQPQHF
.	TRBJ2-6	.	TRBV27	TGTGCCAGCAGTTTTGAGGTGTCTGGGGCCAGCGTCCTGACTTTC	CASSFEVSGASVLTF
.	TRBJ2-7	TRBD1	TRBV11-3	TGTGCCAGCAGCCCTCGTCGACAGGGGACCTCCTACGAGCAGTACTTC	CASSPRRQGTSYEQYF
.	TRBJ2-3	.	TRBV30	TGTGCCTGGAGTCCTCGGGCCCAAGATACGCAGTATTTT	CAWSPRAQDTQYF
.	TRBJ1-1	.	TRBV14	TGTGCCAGCAGCCCGGGAGGGGGGCTCACTGAAGCTTTCTTT	CASSPGGGLTEAFF
.	TRBJ1-5	TRBD1	TRBV20-1	TGCAGTGCTAGAGCCCCACAGGGGAATCAGCCCCAGCATTTT	CSARAPQGNQPQHF
.	TRBJ1-5	.	TRBV30	TGTGCCTGGAGTCAGGGCGGGCTGCGGGGCAATCAGCCCCAGCATTTT	CAWSQGGLRGNQPQHF
.	TRBJ2-7	.	TRBV28	TGTGCCAGCTACGGCGAGACTGGTAGGGAGCAGTACTTC	CASYGETGREQYF
.	TRBJ1-5	.	TRBV6-1	TGTGCCAGCAGTGGAAAGGACCTTGGGGGCAATCAGCCCCAGCATTTT	CASSGKDLGGNQPQHF
few	TRBJ1-5	.	TRBV7-6	TGTGCCAGCAGCCCCCCTGAAGGCCCCCAGCATTTT	CASSPPEGPQHF
.	TRBJ2-2	TRBD2	TRBV14	TGTGCCAGCAGCCAACCCGGGACTACGATTAACGGGGAGCTGTTTTTT	CASSQPGTTINGELFF
few	TRBJ1-1	.	TRBV20-1	TGCAGTGCTAGTCGGGGGCAGCTTTTGAACACTGAAGCTTTCTTT	CSASRGQLLNTEAFF
.	TRBJ2-1	TRBD2	TRBV5-4	TGTGCCAGCAGCACCGGGACTAGCGGGTACAATGAGCAGTTCTTC	CASSTGTSGYNEQFF
.	TRBJ1-2	.	TRBV27	TGTGCCAGCAGTTATAGCCTTAACTATGGCTACACCTTC	CASSYSLNYGYTF
.	TRBJ2-5	.	TRBV6-1	TGTGCCAGCAAGACAAGCGTAGAGACCCAGTACTTC	CASKTSVETQYF
once	TRBJ2-1	.	TRBV10-3	TGTGCCGCCCAAGGGGACGGGGCTAGCTCCTACAATGAGCAGTTCTTC	CAAQGDGASSYNEQFF
few	TRBJ1-3	.	TRBV27	TGTGCCAGCAGTCCCAGATTCGGAAGCTCTGGAAACACCATATATTTT	CASSPRFGSSGNTIYF
few	TRBJ1-2	.	TRBV25-1	TGTGCCAGCAGTGAAGTGGGGGCCAGAACTAACTATGGCTACACCTTC	CASSEVGARTNYGYTF
.	TRBJ1-5	.	TRBV25-1	TGTGCCAGCAGGAGCCCTTGGGGTGGGGGTAGGAGCAATCAGCCCCAGCATTTT	CASRSPWGGGRSNQPQHF
few	TRBJ1-5	TRBD1	TRBV20-1	TGCAGTGCTAGAACCGGGACAGGGATTCAGCCCCAGCATTTT	CSARTGTGIQPQHF
.	TRBJ2-4	.	TRBV2	TGTGCCAGCAGTGTTGACGGGGGCGGCGGAAACATTCAGTACTTC	CASSVDGGGGNIQYF
.	TRBJ1-6	.	TRBV5-4	TGTGCCAGCAGCCGGGACCCCGACAGTGGGTCACCCCTCCACTTT	CASSRDPDSGSPLHF
once	TRBJ1-1	.	TRBV5-4	TGTGCCAGCAGCTCGGGGGGTATGAACACTGAAGCTTTCTTT	CASSSGGMNTEAFF
.	TRBJ2-7	.	TRBV6-5	TGTGCCAGCAGTTACTATCCACAGGGAATTAATAGAGCCTACGAGCAGTACTTC	CASSYYPQGINRAYEQYF
.	TRBJ1-5	.	TRBV19	TGTGCCAGTAGTATTGGGCGAGGCAATCAGCCCCGGCATTTT	CASSIGRGNQPRHF
.	TRBJ1-5	.	TRBV19	TGTGCCAGTGCCGAAACAGGGCTATATAGCAATCAGCCCCAGCATTTT	CASAETGLYSNQPQHF
.	TRBJ1-2	.	TRBV2	TGTGCCAGCAGTTCGGACGGGAACTATGGCTACACCTTC	CASSSDGNYGYTF
.	TRBJ1-5	TRBD1	TRBV28	TGTGCCAGCAGTTTGCGACAGGGAGGCAATCAGCCCCAGCATTTT	CASSLRQGGNQPQHF
few	TRBJ2-1	.	TRBV10-1	TGCGCCAGCAGTGGAGGGTCTACGGGCAATGAGCAGTTCTTC	CASSGGSTGNEQFF
.	TRBJ1-5	.	TRBV2	TGTGCCAGCAGCGCACAGGGTCGCAATCAGCCCCAGCATTTT	CASSAQGRNQPQHF
few	TRBJ1-2	.	TRBV6-1	TGTGCCGGACTAAACTCCCCTAACTATGGCTACACCTTC	CAGLNSPNYGYTF
.	TRBJ2-5	TRBD2	TRBV6-2/TRBV6-3	TGTGCCAGCGCTTCGGGACTAGCGGGATCAGAGACCCAGTACTTC	CASASGLAGSETQYF
.	TRBJ1-1	TRBD1	TRBV30	TGTGCCTCCCCAGGGGGGTTGAACACTGAAGCTTTCTTT	CASPGGLNTEAFF
.	TRBJ1-2	.	TRBV30	TGTGCCTGGACTACTGGAGGGAGTTTCTATGGCTACACCTTC	CAWTTGGSFYGYTF
once	TRBJ2-1	TRBD1	TRBV19	TGTGCCAGTAGACCCGGGACAGATTACAATGAGCAGTTCTTC	CASRPGTDYNEQFF
few	TRBJ2-3	TRBD2	TRBV20-1	TGCAGTGCTGGTACCCCTAGCGGGAGGACAGATACGCAGTATTTT	CSAGTPSGRTDTQYF
.	TRBJ1-1	.	TRBV6-1	TGTGCCAGCAGCCCCAGACAGCCACAAGCTTTCTTT	CASSPRQPQAFF
.	TRBJ1-3	.	TRBV28	TGTGCCAGCACCCTACTCCAGGGCTCTGGAAACACCATATATTTT	CASTLLQGSGNTIYF
.	TRBJ1-1	.	TRBV28	TGTGCCAGCAGTTCCGCCGGGGAAGTTCTACGCGTCGAAGGATTAGCTTTCTTT	CASSSAGEVLRVEGLAFF
once	TRBJ2-1	TRBD1	TRBV2	TGTGCCAGCAGCCTGTTGGGGACAGGGACGGGTGAGCAGTTCTTC	CASSLLGTGTGEQFF
.	TRBJ2-1	TRBD1	TRBV7-9	TGTGCCAGCAGTCGTCAGGGGGCGGAGTTCTTC	CASSRQGAEFF
few	TRBJ1-2	TRBD1	TRBV27	TGTGCCAGCAGTTTAACAGGGGGGCTAAACTATGGCTACACCTTC	CASSLTGGLNYGYTF
.	TRBJ2-2	.	TRBV11-2	TGTGCCAGCACCTTCCTGGGGGACACCGGGGAGCTGTTTTTT	CASTFLGDTGELFF
.	TRBJ1-1	TRBD1	TRBV7-3	TGTGCCAGCAGCTCCCTTGGACAGGGGGCACAGAGAATCTTT	CASSSLGQGAQRIF